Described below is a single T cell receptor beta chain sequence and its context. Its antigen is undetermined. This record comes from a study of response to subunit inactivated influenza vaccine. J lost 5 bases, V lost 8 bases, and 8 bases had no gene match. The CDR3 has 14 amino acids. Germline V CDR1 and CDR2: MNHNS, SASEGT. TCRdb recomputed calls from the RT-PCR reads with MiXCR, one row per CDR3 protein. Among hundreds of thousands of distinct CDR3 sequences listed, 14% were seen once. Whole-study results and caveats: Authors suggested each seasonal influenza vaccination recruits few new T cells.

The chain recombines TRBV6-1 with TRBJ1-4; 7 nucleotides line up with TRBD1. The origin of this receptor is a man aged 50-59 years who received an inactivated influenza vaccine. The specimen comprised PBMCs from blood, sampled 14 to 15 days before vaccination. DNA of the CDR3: TGTGCCAGCCAACCGGGACAGTCGAATGAAAAACTGTTTTTT. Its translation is CASQPGQSNEKLFF.